This TCR beta chain was sequenced in a study of T cell changes during pregnancy in multiple sclerosis. Sequenced by immunoSEQ multiplex PCR; TCRdb stores in-frame clones only, minus some. The top ten hold about 2.5% of the sample, which has about 80,000 clones, about 90% seen once. V gave up 8 bases and J gave up 0 bases, with 8 bases separating them. CDR3 size: 13 residues. CDR1 and CDR2 from the germline V gene are SEHNR and FQNEAQ (reference sequence). The receptor was derived from a female donor with multiple sclerosis, enrolled in a pregnancy study. The material sequenced was peripheral blood, taken before pregnancy. The J gene is TRBJ2-1, the V gene TRBV7-9, with unresolved D. CDR3 nucleotide sequence: TGTGCCAGCCTATCTAACTCCTACAATGAGCAGTTCTTC. Its protein product is CASLSNSYNEQFF.